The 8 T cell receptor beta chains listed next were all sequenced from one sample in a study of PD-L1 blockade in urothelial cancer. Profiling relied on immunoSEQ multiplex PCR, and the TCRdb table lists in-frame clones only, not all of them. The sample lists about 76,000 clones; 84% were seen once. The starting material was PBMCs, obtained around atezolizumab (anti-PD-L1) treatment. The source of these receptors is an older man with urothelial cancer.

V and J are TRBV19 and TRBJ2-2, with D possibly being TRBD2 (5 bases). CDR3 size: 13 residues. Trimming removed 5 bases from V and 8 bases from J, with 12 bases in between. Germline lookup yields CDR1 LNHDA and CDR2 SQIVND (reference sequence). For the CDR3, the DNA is TGTGCCAGTAGTCCCTTCCCGGGGGGGGAGCTGTTTTTT. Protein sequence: CASSPFPGGELFF.

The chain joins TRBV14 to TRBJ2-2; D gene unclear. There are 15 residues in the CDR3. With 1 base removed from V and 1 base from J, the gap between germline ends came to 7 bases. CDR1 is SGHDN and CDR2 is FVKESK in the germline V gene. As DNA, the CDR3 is TGTGCCAGCAGCCAAGTGACTCAGAACACCGGGGAGCTGTTTTTT. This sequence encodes CASSQVTQNTGELFF. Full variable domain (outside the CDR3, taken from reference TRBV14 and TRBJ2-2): EAGVTQFPSHSVIEKGQTVTLRCDPISGHDNLYWYRRVMGKEIKFLLHFVKESKQDESGMPNNRFLAERTGGTYSTLKVQPAELEDSGVYFCASSQVTQNTGELFFGEGSRLTVL.

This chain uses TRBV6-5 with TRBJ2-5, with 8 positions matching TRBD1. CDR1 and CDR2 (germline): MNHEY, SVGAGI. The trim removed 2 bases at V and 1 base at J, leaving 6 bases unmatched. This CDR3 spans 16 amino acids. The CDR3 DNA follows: TGTGCCAGCAGTTACCGGGACAGGAGCCTCCAAGAGACCCAGTACTTC. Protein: CASSYRDRSLQETQYF.

CDR3 protein: CASSFRKNIQYF. CDR3 coding DNA: TGCGCCAGCAGCTTCAGGAAAAACATTCAGTACTTC. V usage is TRBV5-1 and J usage is TRBJ2-4; D is undetermined. The CDR3 sequence is 12 residues long. Germline V gives CDR1 SGHRS, CDR2 YFSETQ. V was cut by 2 bases and J by 4 bases, with 4 bases left in between.

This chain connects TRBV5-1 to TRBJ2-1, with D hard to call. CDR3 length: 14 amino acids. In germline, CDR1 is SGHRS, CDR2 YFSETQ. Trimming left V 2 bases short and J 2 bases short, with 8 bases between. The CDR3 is CASSFPYAYNEQFF. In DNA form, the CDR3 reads TGCGCCAGCAGCTTCCCGTATGCCTACAATGAGCAGTTCTTC.

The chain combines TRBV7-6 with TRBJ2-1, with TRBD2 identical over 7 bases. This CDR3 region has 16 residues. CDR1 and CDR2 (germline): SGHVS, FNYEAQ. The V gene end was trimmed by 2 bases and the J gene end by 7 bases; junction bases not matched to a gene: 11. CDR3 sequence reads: CASSLWGSGEGNEQFF. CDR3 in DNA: TGTGCCAGCAGCTTATGGGGCAGCGGGGAGGGGAATGAGCAGTTCTTC.

CDR3 amino acids: CASSLAGHTDTQYF. CDR3 coding DNA: TGCGCCAGCAGTCTGGCGGGGCACACAGATACGCAGTATTTT. V usage is TRBV5-1 and J usage is TRBJ2-3; D is perhaps TRBD2 (6 bases). V lost 5 bases, J lost 2 bases, and 12 bases lay in between. The germline V gene has CDR1 SGHRS and CDR2 YFSETQ. This CDR3 is 14 amino acids long. Filled out from reference TRBV5-1 and TRBJ2-3, the complete variable domain reads KAGVTQTPRYLIKTRGQQVTLSCSPISGHRSVSWYQQTPGQGLQFLFEYFSETQRNKGNFPGRFSGRQFSNSRSEMNVSTLELGDSALYLCASSLAGHTDTQYFGPGTRLTVL.

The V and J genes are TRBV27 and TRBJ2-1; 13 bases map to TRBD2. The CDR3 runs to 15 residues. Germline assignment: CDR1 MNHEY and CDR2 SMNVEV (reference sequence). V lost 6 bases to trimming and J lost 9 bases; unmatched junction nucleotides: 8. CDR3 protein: CASSRTSGREGEQFF. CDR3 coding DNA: TGTGCCAGCAGCCGGACTAGCGGGAGAGAGGGTGAGCAGTTCTTC.